This entry lists 25 T cell receptor beta chains sequenced from one sample in a study of blood T cell repertoires in COVID-19 (dated by TCRdb to the early 2020s). The method behind the library was the immunoSEQ multiplex PCR assay. TCRdb mirrors the immuneACCESS table, restricted to in-frame sequences. Some clones are absent from its copies; in checked studies, under half trace to an unresolved V gene, and the reason for the others is unknown. The sample includes some 150,000 clones, with about 89% observed a single time. The ten biggest clones cover roughly 35% of the sample. The specimen was peripheral blood. The source is a man between 45 and 60 years old who had recovered from COVID-19.

This clone was recorded a few times. This chain connects TRBV20-1 to TRBJ1-1; the D gene is possibly TRBD1 (6 bases). This CDR3 is built from 11 residues. Germline values: CDR1 DFQATT, CDR2 SNEGSKA (reference sequence). Trimming removed 6 bases from V and 3 bases from J, with 8 bases in between. The chain's CDR3 is CSAWTDTEAFF. CDR3 DNA sequence: TGCAGTGCATGGACAGACACTGAAGCTTTCTTT.

The chain couples TRBV15 to TRBJ1-4, with D tentatively TRBD1 (5 bases). The CDR3 is 18 amino acids. The germline V gene encodes CDR1 LNHNV and CDR2 YYDKDF (reference sequence). Trimming left V 0 bases short and J 10 bases short, with 24 bases between. The DNA of the CDR3 is TGTGCCACCAGCAGAGATGACCCCTCCACCGGGGGGGTTGGAAAACTGTTTTTT. Amino acids: CATSRDDPSTGGVGKLFF.

This chain uses TRBV3-1 (or the pseudogene TRBV3-2) with TRBJ1-3, with D tentatively TRBD1 (6 bases). The germline V gene encodes CDR1 LGHDT and CDR2 YNNKEL (reference sequence). The CDR3 contains 15 residues. The V end lost 3 bases, the J end lost 8 bases, and 17 bases lay between the germline ends. This CDR3 reads CASSQGVYRAYTIYF. The CDR3 DNA follows: TGTGCCAGCAGCCAGGGGGTCTACAGGGCCTACACCATATATTTT.

The chain recombines TRBV9 with TRBJ1-2, with D unclear. The CDR3 extends over 14 amino acids. The germline gives CDR1 SGDLS, CDR2 YYNGEE. Trimming removed 2 bases from V and 4 bases from J, with 12 bases in between. The CDR3, as DNA: TGTGCCAGCAGCGTTGACGGGAGGTCCTATGGCTACACCTTC. Its protein is CASSVDGRSYGYTF.

This clone has only one observation. The chain has TRBV2 and TRBJ1-2; the D is unclear. V was cut by 4 bases and J by 4 bases, with 4 bases left in between. The CDR3 contains 11 residues. The germline V gene encodes CDR1 SNHLY and CDR2 FYNNEI. The CDR3: CASSAGYGYTF. Here the CDR3 DNA reads TGTGCCAGCAGTGCGGGCTATGGCTACACCTTC.

This sequence joins TRBV6-4 and TRBJ2-4; D possibly corresponds to TRBD1 (5 bases). Germline CDR1 is MRHNA and CDR2 is SNTAGT. The V and J ends lost 3 bases and 9 bases respectively, with 12 bases between them. The CDR3 has 13 amino acids. CDR3 region: CASSEAGSSIQYF. The DNA for the CDR3 is TGTGCCAGCAGTGAAGCAGGGTCTAGCATTCAGTACTTC.

The genes are TRBV4-1 and TRBJ2-3, with TRBD1 identical over 9 bases. From germline, CDR1 is MGHRA and CDR2 YSYEKL. Germline trimming cut 0 bases from V and 3 bases from J; bases unmatched to any gene: 1. CDR3 length: 15 amino acids. The CDR3 sequence: CASSQDGTGTDTQYF. For the CDR3, the DNA is TGCGCCAGCAGCCAAGATGGGACAGGGACAGATACGCAGTATTTT.

The chain uses TRBV6-2 or TRBV6-3 and TRBJ2-5, with TRBD1 as a possible D gene (6 bases). The CDR3 consists of 13 residues. Germline assignment: CDR1 MNHEY and CDR2 SVGEGT. V lost 6 bases to trimming and J lost 7 bases, with 15 bases between them. The CDR3 sequence: CASSSGHTVTQYF. The CDR3 DNA sequence: TGTGCCAGCAGCTCGGGACATACGGTGACCCAGTACTTC.

This clone appeared a few times. The gene calls are TRBV30 and TRBJ1-2, with unresolved D. There are 14 residues in the CDR3. Per germline, CDR1 GTSNPN and CDR2 SVGIG (reference sequence). Trimming took off 0 bases at V and 4 bases at J, with 12 bases between the two ends. CDR3 protein: CAWSVMEGGYGYTF. The CDR3 DNA follows: TGTGCCTGGAGTGTAATGGAGGGCGGCTATGGCTACACCTTC. The full variable domain, rest sourced from reference TRBV30 and TRBJ1-2, is SQTIHQWPATLVQPVGSPLSLECTVEGTSNPNLYWYRQAAGRGLQLLFYSVGIGQISSEVPQNLSASRPQDRQFILSSKKLLLSDSGFYLCAWSVMEGGYGYTFGSGTRLTVV.

This clone was seen once. The chain has TRBV2 and TRBJ1-4; D perhaps matches TRBD1 (6 bases). CDR3 length: 16 amino acids. The germline V gene has CDR1 SNHLY and CDR2 FYNNEI. V lost 7 bases, J lost 4 bases, and 19 bases lay in between. CDR3 sequence (DNA): TGTGCCAGCAAGATACTAAAGGGGGGGGGTAATGAAAAACTGTTTTTT. Its translation: CASKILKGGGNEKLFF.

This clone was seen only once. The chain links TRBV4-1 to TRBJ2-2; 9 nucleotides match TRBD2. Germline loops: CDR1 MGHRA, CDR2 YSYEKL. The V and J ends lost 4 bases and 8 bases, in that order; junction bases with no gene match: 11. The CDR3 covers 16 residues. CDR3 sequence: CASSRNSGGLMGELFF. As DNA, the CDR3 is TGCGCCAGCAGCCGAAATAGCGGGGGACTAATGGGGGAGCTGTTTTTT.

V gene TRBV27 combines with J gene TRBJ2-1; D is uncertain. CDR3 length: 16 amino acids. V lost 0 bases to trimming and J lost 2 bases, with 11 bases between them. Germline loops: CDR1 MNHEY, CDR2 SMNVEV (reference sequence). The DNA for the CDR3 is TGTGCCAGCAGTTTATCTCCTAACCCCCCCTACAATGAGCAGTTCTTC. Translating gives CASSLSPNPPYNEQFF.

The chain links TRBV7-8 to TRBJ2-7, with D maybe TRBD1 (6 bases). This CDR3 is 16 amino acids long. CDR1 SGHVS and CDR2 FQNEAQ come from the germline V gene. V dropped 5 bases and J dropped 3 bases, with 20 bases sitting between them. DNA of the CDR3: TGTGCCAGCAGCCCCCTCACAGGGACCCGCCGCTACGAGCAGTACTTC. Amino acid sequence: CASSPLTGTRRYEQYF.

The DNA of the CDR3 is TGTGCCAGCGGGACTAGCGGGGGGAAGGTCCAAGAGACCCAGTACTTC. This encodes CASGTSGGKVQETQYF. The chain uses TRBV28 and TRBJ2-5; 15 bases fit TRBD2. The CDR3 loop spans 16 amino acids. The V segment lost 8 bases and the J segment 1 base; nucleotides outside the gene matches: 5. Germline loops: CDR1 MDHEN, CDR2 SYDVKM.

The chain links TRBV18 to TRBJ2-7; 7 nucleotides agree with TRBD1. The length of the CDR3 is 15 residues. V was pared by 0 bases and J by 3 bases, with 5 bases of the junction left unmatched. Germline V gives CDR1 KGHSH, CDR2 LQKENI. CDR3 region: CASSPPTGTVYEQYF. As DNA, the CDR3 is TGTGCCAGCTCACCACCGACAGGGACGGTCTACGAGCAGTACTTC.

Only a few counts were recorded for this clone. The V and J genes are TRBV7-9 and TRBJ1-2; D ambiguous. This CDR3 is built from 14 residues. Looked up from germline, CDR1 is SEHNR and CDR2 is FQNEAQ (reference sequence). The ends were cut back, 5 bases at V and 3 bases at J, with 13 bases in the middle. The CDR3 sequence is CASSPTGGDYGYTF. The CDR3 region has the DNA TGTGCCAGCAGCCCGACTGGTGGCGACTATGGCTACACCTTC. The complete variable domain, with remaining parts taken from reference TRBV7-9 and TRBJ1-2, reads DTGVSQNPRHKITKRGQNVTFRCDPISEHNRLYWYRQTLGQGPEFLTYFQNEAQLEKSRLLSDRFSAERPKGSFSTLEIQRTEQGDSAMYLCASSPTGGDYGYTFGSGTRLTVV.

The rearrangement links TRBV6-4 to TRBJ2-3; 7 positions match TRBD2. The CDR3 covers 14 residues. Germline CDR1 and CDR2: MRHNA and SNTAGT. Trimming removed 7 bases from V and 3 bases from J; junction bases left unmatched: 7. Here the CDR3 reads CASKVSSGTDTQYF. The CDR3 DNA reads TGTGCCAGCAAGGTCTCTAGCGGAACAGATACGCAGTATTTT.

Comment on this clone: Germline and junction disagree at one end, which may indicate a read error. The chain couples TRBV2 to TRBJ2-7; 7 nucleotides match TRBD1. Germline V gene data show CDR1 as SNHLY and CDR2 as FYNNEI. CDR3 length: 15 residues. The CDR3 bases are TGTGCCAGCAGCGAAGACAGGGATAGCTCCTACGAGCAGTACTTC. Translating gives CASSEDRDSSYEQYF.

This clone came up many times. The sample carries other DNA sequences with the same CDR3. The genes are TRBV5-1 and TRBJ2-2; a possible D gene is TRBD1 (5 bases). The V end was cut by 0 bases, the J end by 0 bases, with 6 bases between. This CDR3 is built from 15 residues. Germline V gene sequence: CDR1 SGHRS, CDR2 YFSETQ. The CDR3: CASSLDRTNTGELFF. The CDR3, as DNA: TGCGCCAGCAGCTTGGACAGGACGAACACCGGGGAGCTGTTTTTT.

In its sample, this clone was seen a few times. This chain uses TRBV2 with TRBJ2-1; the match to TRBD1 covers 9 bases. V lost 4 bases and J lost 2; bases outside the gene matches: 3. Looked up from germline, CDR1 is SNHLY and CDR2 is FYNNEI. The CDR3 is 15 amino acids. CDR3 sequence: CASSVQGATYNEQFF. CDR3 in DNA: TGTGCCAGCAGTGTACAGGGGGCTACCTACAATGAGCAGTTCTTC.

J is TRBJ2-2 and V is TRBV9, with 7 bases matching TRBD1. V lost 4 bases, J lost 6 bases, and 12 bases stayed unmatched. CDR1 is SGDLS and CDR2 is YYNGEE in the germline V gene. CDR3 size: 16 residues. The CDR3 loop reads CASSPRAGGRSGELFF. DNA of the CDR3: TGTGCCAGCAGCCCACGGGCAGGGGGAAGGTCCGGGGAGCTGTTTTTT.

CDR3 region: CSVVEMNTEAFF. The CDR3 DNA follows: TGCAGCGTTGTCGAGATGAACACTGAAGCTTTCTTT. V usage is TRBV29-1 and J usage is TRBJ1-1, with unresolved D. This CDR3 spans 12 amino acids. Germline V CDR1 and CDR2: SQVTM, ANQGSEA. The V end lost 4 bases, the J end lost 0 bases, and 6 bases lay between the germline ends.

The chain combines TRBV6-5 with TRBJ1-1, with 9 bases identical to TRBD1. The CDR3 contains 16 residues. V lost 4 bases, J lost 4 bases, and 10 bases stayed unmatched. Germline-derived CDR1 and CDR2 are MNHEY and SVGAGI. The CDR3: CASSLGQGSVGTEAFF. The DNA for the CDR3 is TGTGCCAGCAGTTTGGGACAGGGATCGGTGGGCACTGAAGCTTTCTTT.

Comments on this clone: The sample carries other DNA sequences with the same CDR3. V gene TRBV5-4 combines with J gene TRBJ1-2; 7 bases are shared with TRBD1. The V and J ends lost 4 bases and 0 bases, in that order; junction bases with no gene match: 6. The CDR3 contains 15 residues. CDR1 is SGHNT and CDR2 is YYREEE in the germline V gene (reference sequence). CDR3 coding DNA: TGTGCCAGCAGCCCTCGACAGGGAGCTAACTATGGCTACACCTTC. Amino acids: CASSPRQGANYGYTF.

This clone was detected only once. The V gene is TRBV19, the J gene TRBJ1-2; D is unresolved. Trimming cost V 3 bases and J 2 bases, with 10 bases left between them. Germline CDR1 LNHDA, CDR2 SQIVND (reference sequence). The CDR3 length is 14 residues. The CDR3 sequence: CASSITTANYGYTF. The CDR3 coding sequence is TGTGCCAGTAGTATCACAACAGCAAACTATGGCTACACCTTC.